The present T cell receptor (beta chain) was sequenced within a study of PD-L1 blockade in urothelial cancer. V lost 7 bases, J lost 2 bases, and 9 bases stayed unmatched. The CDR3 runs to 15 residues. Germline V gene sequence: CDR1 MDHEN, CDR2 SYDVKM. Sample time point: pretreatment peripheral blood. TCR analog templates of synthetic origin were spiked into each PCR. The repertoire was sequenced with immunoSEQ multiplex PCR; TCRdb's copy has only in-frame clones and lacks some. The data show roughly 47,000 clones, 60% to 85% seen once. This chain joins TRBV28 and TRBJ2-5, with 8 bases that match TRBD2. The receptor was derived from a man between 70 and 80 years old with urothelial cancer. The sequences come from PBMCs, collected around atezolizumab (anti-PD-L1) treatment. In DNA form, the CDR3 reads TGTGCCAGCAAAACCCCAACTAGCGGACAAGAGACCCAGTACTTC. Amino acid sequence: CASKTPTSGQETQYF.